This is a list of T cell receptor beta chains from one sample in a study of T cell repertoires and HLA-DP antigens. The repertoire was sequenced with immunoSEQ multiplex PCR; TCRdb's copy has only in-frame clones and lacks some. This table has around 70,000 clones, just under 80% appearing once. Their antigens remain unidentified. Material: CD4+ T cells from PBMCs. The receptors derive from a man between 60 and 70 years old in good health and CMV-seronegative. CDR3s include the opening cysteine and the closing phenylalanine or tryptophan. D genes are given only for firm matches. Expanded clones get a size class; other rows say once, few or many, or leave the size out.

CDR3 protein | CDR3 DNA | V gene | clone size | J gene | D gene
CASTGDTGELFF | TGTGCCAGCACCGGAGACACCGGGGAGCTGTTTTTT | TRBV18 | NA | TRBJ2-2 | NA
CAWGGRPGETQYF | TGTGCCTGGGGTGGGAGGCCCGGGGAGACCCAGTACTTC | TRBV30 | NA | TRBJ2-5 | NA
CASSSGRDVQETQYF | TGTGCCAGCAGCTCCGGACGAGACGTTCAAGAGACCCAGTACTTC | TRBV7-7 | NA | TRBJ2-5 | NA
CATSRDLGNEQFF | TGTGCCACCAGCAGAGATCTAGGGAATGAGCAGTTCTTC | TRBV15 | NA | TRBJ2-1 | NA
CASSFRIKQGWDEQYF | TGTGCCAGCAGCTTCCGAATTAAACAGGGTTGGGACGAGCAGTACTTC | TRBV5-6 | NA | TRBJ2-7 | NA
CASSANDPRSGNTIYF | TGTGCCAGCAGTGCGAACGACCCCCGGTCTGGAAACACCATATATTTT | TRBV2 | NA | TRBJ1-3 | NA
CASSPPSTVTAFF | TGTGCCAGCTCACCACCCTCGACAGTAACAGCTTTCTTT | TRBV18 | NA | TRBJ1-1 | NA
CASTQDRGSTDTQYF | TGCGCCAGCACCCAGGACAGGGGAAGCACAGATACGCAGTATTTT | TRBV5-1 | NA | TRBJ2-3 | TRBD1
CASSLPFRLAGMSVEQFF | TGTGCCAGCAGCTTACCCTTTCGACTAGCGGGAATGTCTGTTGAGCAGTTCTTC | TRBV7-9 | few | TRBJ2-1 | TRBD2
CASSLQGGSRETQYF | TGTGCCAGCAGCCTACAGGGAGGCTCGAGGGAGACCCAGTACTTC | TRBV7-2 | NA | TRBJ2-5 | NA
CASSLGLSGIALRAFF | TGTGCCAGCAGTTTAGGACTCTCGGGGATCGCTTTAAGAGCTTTCTTT | TRBV28 | once | TRBJ1-1 | NA
CASSLAQGRGYTEAFF | TGTGCCAGCAGTTTAGCCCAGGGGCGAGGTTACACTGAAGCTTTCTTT | TRBV27 | NA | TRBJ1-1 | NA
CASSRRDRSNEKLFF | TGTGCCAGCAGTCGCCGGGACAGGAGTAATGAAAAACTGTTTTTT | TRBV2 | NA | TRBJ1-4 | TRBD1
CASSQTGSDGYTF | TGTGCCAGCAGTCAAACAGGGTCGGATGGCTACACCTTC | TRBV2 | NA | TRBJ1-2 | NA
CASSRDRNTEAFF | TGTGCCAGCAGCCGGGACAGGAACACTGAAGCTTTCTTT | TRBV7-3 | NA | TRBJ1-1 | TRBD1
CASSSPEEADTQYF | TGTGCCAGCAGCTCCCCGGAAGAGGCAGATACGCAGTATTTT | TRBV7-3 | NA | TRBJ2-3 | NA
CASSLPRGRVGNTIYF | TGTGCCAGCAGCCTCCCCCGGGGCCGGGTTGGAAACACCATATATTTT | TRBV7-2 | NA | TRBJ1-3 | NA
CASSPYTTGDGYTF | TGCGCCAGCAGCCCATACACTACAGGGGATGGCTACACCTTC | TRBV5-1 | NA | TRBJ1-2 | TRBD1
CAWAPLASTDTQYF | TGTGCCTGGGCCCCACTAGCTAGCACAGATACGCAGTATTTT | TRBV30 | once | TRBJ2-3 | NA
CASSFPGERGGEETQYF | TGTGCCAGCAGTTTTCCTGGAGAGCGGGGGGGGGAAGAGACCCAGTACTTC | TRBV28 | once | TRBJ2-5 | TRBD2
CASSLVVGGGEQYF | TGTGCCAGCAGCTTGGTGGTCGGGGGCGGCGAGCAGTACTTC | TRBV5-6 | NA | TRBJ2-7 | NA
CASSMMATNEKLFF | TGTGCCAGTAGTATGATGGCAACTAATGAAAAACTGTTTTTT | TRBV19 | NA | TRBJ1-4 | NA
CASSTRGEEQPQHF | TGTGCCAGCAGTACCCGCGGGGAAGAACAGCCCCAGCATTTT | TRBV6-5 | NA | TRBJ1-5 | NA
CASSPGTQETQYF | TGTGCCAGCTCACCAGGGACCCAAGAGACCCAGTACTTC | TRBV18 | NA | TRBJ2-5 | NA
CSAFREGQYF | TGCAGTGCTTTCAGGGAGGGTCAGTATTTT | TRBV20-1 | NA | TRBJ2-3 | TRBD2
CAWSVLREQYF | TGTGCCTGGAGTGTACTGAGGGAGCAGTACTTC | TRBV30 | NA | TRBJ2-7 | NA
CAWDTGSSYEQYF | TGTGCCTGGGACACAGGGAGCTCCTACGAGCAGTACTTC | TRBV30 | NA | TRBJ2-7 | NA
CASSLVRLSNTGELFF | TGTGCCAGCAGCTTAGTAAGGCTCTCGAACACCGGGGAGCTGTTTTTT | TRBV7-2 | NA | TRBJ2-2 | NA
CAWSRDSGRLYGYTF | TGTGCCTGGAGTAGGGACAGCGGCAGACTCTATGGCTACACCTTC | TRBV30 | NA | TRBJ1-2 | TRBD1
CASTKGGDTDTQYF | TGTGCCAGCACCAAAGGTGGGGACACAGATACGCAGTATTTT | TRBV7-2 | NA | TRBJ2-3 | NA
CASSLSRDRGLGNTIYF | TGTGCCAGCAGTTTAAGTCGGGACAGGGGGCTCGGAAACACCATATATTTT | TRBV28 | few | TRBJ1-3 | TRBD1
CASGGSDRGNQPQHF | TGTGCCAGCGGGGGAAGCGACAGGGGGAATCAGCCCCAGCATTTT | TRBV6-1 | once | TRBJ1-5 | TRBD1
CASSVTGVWSGNTIYF | TGTGCCAGCAGTGTTACAGGGGTTTGGTCTGGAAACACCATATATTTT | TRBV6-1 | NA | TRBJ1-3 | TRBD1
CASSPDRVGSGANVLTF | TGTGCCAGCAGCCCGGACAGGGTGGGTTCTGGGGCCAACGTCCTGACTTTC | TRBV7-2 | NA | TRBJ2-6 | TRBD1
CASSSGGHQETQYF | TGTGCCAGCAGCTCGGGGGGGCACCAAGAGACCCAGTACTTC | TRBV7-9 | NA | TRBJ2-5 | TRBD2
CASSLAAGGANTGELFF | TGTGCCAGCAGCTTAGCGGCGGGAGGGGCGAACACCGGGGAGCTGTTTTTT | TRBV7-9 | NA | TRBJ2-2 | TRBD2
CASPSGSGEQFF | TGTGCCAGCCCTAGCGGGAGTGGTGAGCAGTTCTTC | TRBV21-1 | NA | TRBJ2-1 | NA
CASSPAGTGGEKLFF | TGTGCCAGCAGCCCTGCCGGGACAGGGGGTGAAAAACTGTTTTTT | TRBV7-2 | NA | TRBJ1-4 | TRBD1
CASSVGNQETQYF | TGTGCCAGCAGTGTTGGGAACCAAGAGACCCAGTACTTC | TRBV11-2 | NA | TRBJ2-5 | NA